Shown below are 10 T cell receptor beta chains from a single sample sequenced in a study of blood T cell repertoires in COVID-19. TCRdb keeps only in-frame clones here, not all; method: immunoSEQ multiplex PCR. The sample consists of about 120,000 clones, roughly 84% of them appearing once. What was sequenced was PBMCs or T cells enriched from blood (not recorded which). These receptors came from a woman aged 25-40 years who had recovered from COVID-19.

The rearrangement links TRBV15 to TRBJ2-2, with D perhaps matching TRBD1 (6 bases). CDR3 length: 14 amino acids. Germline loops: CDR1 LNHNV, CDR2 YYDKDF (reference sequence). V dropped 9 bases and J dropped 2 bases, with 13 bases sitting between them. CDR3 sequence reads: CATLKQGNTGELFF. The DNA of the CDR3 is TGTGCCACTTTAAAACAGGGAAACACCGGGGAGCTGTTTTTT. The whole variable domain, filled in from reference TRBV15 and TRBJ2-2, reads DAMVIQNPRYQVTQFGKPVTLSCSQTLNHNVMYWYQQKSSQAPKLLFHYYDKDFNNEADTPDNFQSRRPNTSFCFLDIRSPGLGDTAMYLCATLKQGNTGELFFGEGSRLTVL.

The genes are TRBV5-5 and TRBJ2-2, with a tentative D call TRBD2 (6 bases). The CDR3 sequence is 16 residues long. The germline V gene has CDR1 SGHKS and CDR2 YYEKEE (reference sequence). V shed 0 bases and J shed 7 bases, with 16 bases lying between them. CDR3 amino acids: CASSLAGSRWLGELFF. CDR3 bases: TGTGCCAGCAGCTTGGCCGGGAGCCGTTGGCTCGGGGAGCTGTTTTTT. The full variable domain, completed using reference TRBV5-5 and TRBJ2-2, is DAGVTQSPTHLIKTRGQQVTLRCSPISGHKSVSWYQQVLGQGPQFIFQYYEKEERGRGNFPDRFSARQFPNYSSELNVNALLLGDSALYLCASSLAGSRWLGELFFGEGSRLTVL.

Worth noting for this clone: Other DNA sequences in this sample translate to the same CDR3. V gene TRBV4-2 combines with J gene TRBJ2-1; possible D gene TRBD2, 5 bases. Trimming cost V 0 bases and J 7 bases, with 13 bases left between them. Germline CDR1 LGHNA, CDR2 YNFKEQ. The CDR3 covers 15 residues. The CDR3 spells CASSQDGRDYNEQFF. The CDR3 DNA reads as TGTGCCAGCAGCCAAGATGGCCGGGATTATAATGAGCAGTTCTTC.

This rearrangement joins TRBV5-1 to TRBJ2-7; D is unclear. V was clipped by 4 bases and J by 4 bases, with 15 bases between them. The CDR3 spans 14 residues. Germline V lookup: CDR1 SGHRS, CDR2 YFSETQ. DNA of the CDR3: TGCGCCAGCAGCCCCGCACCTCCACAGTACGAGCAGTACTTC. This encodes CASSPAPPQYEQYF.

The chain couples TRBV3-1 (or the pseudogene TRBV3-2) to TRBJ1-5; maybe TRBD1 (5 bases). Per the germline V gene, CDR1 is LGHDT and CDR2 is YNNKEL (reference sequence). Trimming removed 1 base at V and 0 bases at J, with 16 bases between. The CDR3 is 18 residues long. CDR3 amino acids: CASSQVFLRQNSNQPQHF. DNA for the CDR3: TGTGCCAGCAGCCAAGTTTTTTTGAGACAGAATAGCAATCAGCCCCAGCATTTT.

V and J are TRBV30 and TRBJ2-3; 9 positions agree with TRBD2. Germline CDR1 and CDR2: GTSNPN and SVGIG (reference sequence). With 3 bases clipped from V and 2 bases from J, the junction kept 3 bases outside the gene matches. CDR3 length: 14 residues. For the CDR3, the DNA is TGTGCCTGGAGGGGACTAGCTTTCACAGATACGCAGTATTTT. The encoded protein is CAWRGLAFTDTQYF.

This CDR3 is CASSTPRSGWGNEQFF. CDR3 in DNA: TGTGCCAGCAGCACTCCCCGAAGCGGGTGGGGCAATGAGCAGTTCTTC. This sequence joins TRBV6-2 or TRBV6-3 and TRBJ2-1, with D possibly matching TRBD2 (6 bases). Germline loops: CDR1 MNHEY, CDR2 SVGEGT. The ends were cut back, 6 bases at V and 6 bases at J, with 21 bases in the middle. This CDR3 region has 16 residues.

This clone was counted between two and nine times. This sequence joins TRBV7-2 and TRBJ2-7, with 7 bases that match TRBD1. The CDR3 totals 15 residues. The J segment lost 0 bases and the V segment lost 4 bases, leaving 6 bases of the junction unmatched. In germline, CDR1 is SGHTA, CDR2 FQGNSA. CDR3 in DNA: TGTGCCAGCAGCTCCTCCGGGACAGCCTCCTACGAGCAGTACTTC. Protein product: CASSSSGTASYEQYF.

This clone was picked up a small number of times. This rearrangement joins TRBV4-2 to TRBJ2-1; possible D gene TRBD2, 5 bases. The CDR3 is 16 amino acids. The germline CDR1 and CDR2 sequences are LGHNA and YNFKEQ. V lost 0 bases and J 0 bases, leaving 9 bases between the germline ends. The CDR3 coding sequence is TGTGCCAGCAGCCAAGACTTGGCGGGCTCCTACAATGAGCAGTTCTTC. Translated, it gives CASSQDLAGSYNEQFF.

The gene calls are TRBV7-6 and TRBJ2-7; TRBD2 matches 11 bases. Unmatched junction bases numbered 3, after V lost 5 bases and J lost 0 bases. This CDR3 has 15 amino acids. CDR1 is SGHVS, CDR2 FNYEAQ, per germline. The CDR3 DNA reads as TGTGCCAGCAGCCCTGGGACTAGCGGCTCCTACGAGCAGTACTTC. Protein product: CASSPGTSGSYEQYF.